This T cell receptor beta chain was identified in a study of post-analysis software for immune sequencing data. Background on the study: Patients had relapsing-remitting, secondary progressive or progressive-relapsing multiple sclerosis; some lacked subtype. Whole-study findings and limits: Strong co-clustering by F measure was evident for samples that had been prepared in the same batch. People with multiple sclerosis had a significantly lower normalized Chao1 diversity than controls did.

Unique molecular identifiers were carried by the TCR beta cDNA libraries. TCRdb used MiXCR to reprocess the PCR reads, holding one entry per CDR3 protein. This table holds about 680,000 distinct CDR3 sequences, approximately 59% found once. For this clonotype: Its antigen remains unknown.

Sequenced: blood. This clonotype was obtained from a girl aged 2 to 9 with multiple sclerosis.

CDR3 in amino acids: CASSLFPPGRAVYNEQFF. Here the CDR3 DNA reads TGTGCCAGCAGTTTATTCCCGCCCGGGAGGGCGGTTTACAATGAGCAGTTCTTC. The chain combines TRBV12-3 or TRBV12-4 with TRBJ2-1; 8 bases line up with TRBD2. The V gene end was trimmed by 2 bases and the J gene end by 4 bases; junction bases not matched to a gene: 13. This CDR3 is built from 18 residues.